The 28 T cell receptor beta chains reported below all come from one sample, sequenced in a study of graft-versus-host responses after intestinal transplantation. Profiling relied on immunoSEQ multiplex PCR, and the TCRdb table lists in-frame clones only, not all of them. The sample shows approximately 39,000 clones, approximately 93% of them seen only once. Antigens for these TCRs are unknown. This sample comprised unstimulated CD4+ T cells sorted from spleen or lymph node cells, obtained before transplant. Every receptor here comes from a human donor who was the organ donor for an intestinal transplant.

The CDR3 nucleotides are TGTGCCAGCAGCTTTTACAGTTCCGGGGCCAACGTCCTGACTTTC. This sequence encodes CASSFYSSGANVLTF. V usage is TRBV7-2 and J usage is TRBJ2-6; D ambiguous. The ends were cut back, 3 bases at V and 4 bases at J, with 10 bases in the middle. CDR1 and CDR2 (germline): SGHTA, FQGNSA. The CDR3 covers 15 residues. The variable domain in full, with the rest retrieved from reference TRBV7-2 and TRBJ2-6, is GAGVSQSPSNKVTEKGKDVELRCDPISGHTALYWYRQSLGQGLEFLIYFQGNSAPDKSGLPSDRFSAERTGGSVSTLTIQRTQQEDSAVYLCASSFYSSGANVLTFGAGSRLTVL.

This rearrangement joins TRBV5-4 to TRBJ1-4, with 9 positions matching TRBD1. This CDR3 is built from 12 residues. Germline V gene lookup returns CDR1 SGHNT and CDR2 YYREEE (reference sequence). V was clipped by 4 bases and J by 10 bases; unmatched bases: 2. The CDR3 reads CASSPGQGKLFF. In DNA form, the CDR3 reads TGTGCCAGCAGCCCGGGACAGGGAAAACTGTTTTTT. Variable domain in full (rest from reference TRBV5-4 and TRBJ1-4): ETGVTQSPTHLIKTRGQQVTLRCSSQSGHNTVSWYQQALGQGPQFIFQYYREEENGRGNFPPRFSGLQFPNYSSELNVNALELDDSALYLCASSPGQGKLFFGSGTQLSVL.

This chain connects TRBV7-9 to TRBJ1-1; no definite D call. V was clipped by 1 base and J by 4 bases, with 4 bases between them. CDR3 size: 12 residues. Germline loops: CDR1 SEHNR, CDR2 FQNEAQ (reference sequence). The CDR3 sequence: CASSLVSTEAFF. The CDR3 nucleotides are TGTGCCAGCAGCTTAGTTTCCACTGAAGCTTTCTTT.

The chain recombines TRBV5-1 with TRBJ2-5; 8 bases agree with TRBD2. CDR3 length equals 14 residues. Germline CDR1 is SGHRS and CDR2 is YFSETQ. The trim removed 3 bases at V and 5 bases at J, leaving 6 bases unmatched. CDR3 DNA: TGCGCCAGCAGCTACGGGGGGGCTAGGGAGACCCAGTACTTC. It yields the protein CASSYGGARETQYF. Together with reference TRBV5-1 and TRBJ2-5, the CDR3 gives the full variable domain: KAGVTQTPRYLIKTRGQQVTLSCSPISGHRSVSWYQQTPGQGLQFLFEYFSETQRNKGNFPGRFSGRQFSNSRSEMNVSTLELGDSALYLCASSYGGARETQYFGPGTRLLVL.

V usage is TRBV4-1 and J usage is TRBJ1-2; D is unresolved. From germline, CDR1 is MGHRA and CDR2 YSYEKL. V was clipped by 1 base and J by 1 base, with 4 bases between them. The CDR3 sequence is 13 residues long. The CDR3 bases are TGCGCCAGCAGCCAAGTGGGTAACTATGGCTACACCTTC. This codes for CASSQVGNYGYTF.

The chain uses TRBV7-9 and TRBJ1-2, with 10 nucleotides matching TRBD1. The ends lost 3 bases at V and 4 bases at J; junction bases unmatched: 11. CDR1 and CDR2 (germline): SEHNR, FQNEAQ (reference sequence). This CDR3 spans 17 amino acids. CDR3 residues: CASSLGTGVGGFYGYTF. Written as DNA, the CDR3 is TGTGCCAGCAGCTTGGGGACAGGGGTAGGGGGGTTCTATGGCTACACCTTC. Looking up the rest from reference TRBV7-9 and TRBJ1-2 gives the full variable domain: DTGVSQNPRHKITKRGQNVTFRCDPISEHNRLYWYRQTLGQGPEFLTYFQNEAQLEKSRLLSDRFSAERPKGSFSTLEIQRTEQGDSAMYLCASSLGTGVGGFYGYTFGSGTRLTVV.

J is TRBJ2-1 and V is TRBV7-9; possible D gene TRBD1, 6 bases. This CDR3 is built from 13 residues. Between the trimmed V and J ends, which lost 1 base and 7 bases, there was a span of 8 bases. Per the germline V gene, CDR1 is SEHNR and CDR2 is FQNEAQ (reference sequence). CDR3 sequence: CASSLEGGNEQFF. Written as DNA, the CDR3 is TGTGCCAGCAGCTTAGAAGGGGGTAATGAGCAGTTCTTC. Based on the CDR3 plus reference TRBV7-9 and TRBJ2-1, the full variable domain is DTGVSQNPRHKITKRGQNVTFRCDPISEHNRLYWYRQTLGQGPEFLTYFQNEAQLEKSRLLSDRFSAERPKGSFSTLEIQRTEQGDSAMYLCASSLEGGNEQFFGPGTRLTVL.

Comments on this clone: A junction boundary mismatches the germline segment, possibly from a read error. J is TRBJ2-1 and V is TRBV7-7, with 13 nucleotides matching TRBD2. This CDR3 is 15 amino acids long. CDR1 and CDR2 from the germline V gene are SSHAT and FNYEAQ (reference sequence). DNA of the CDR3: TGTGCTAGCAGCTCCGGACTAGCGGGGGACAATGAGCAGTTCTTC. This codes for CASSSGLAGDNEQFF.

CDR3 sequence (DNA): TGTGCCAGCAGACCGGAGGGGACAGGTAGATCACCCCTCCACTTT. This gives the protein CASRPEGTGRSPLHF. This chain uses TRBV2 with TRBJ1-6; 8 nucleotides match TRBD1. CDR3 size: 15 residues. V lost 6 bases, J lost 10 bases, and 11 bases stayed unmatched. Looked up from germline, CDR1 is SNHLY and CDR2 is FYNNEI.

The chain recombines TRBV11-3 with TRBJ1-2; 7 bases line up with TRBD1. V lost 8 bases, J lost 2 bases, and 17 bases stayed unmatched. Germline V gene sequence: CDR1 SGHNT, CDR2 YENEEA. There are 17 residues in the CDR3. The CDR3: CASPPRRQGAFNYGYTF. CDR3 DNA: TGTGCCAGCCCCCCAAGGAGACAGGGAGCTTTCAACTATGGCTACACCTTC.

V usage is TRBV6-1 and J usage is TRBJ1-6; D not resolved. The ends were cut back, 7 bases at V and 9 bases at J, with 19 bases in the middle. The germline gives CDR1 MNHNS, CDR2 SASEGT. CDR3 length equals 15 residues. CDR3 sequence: CASKLRILGISPLHF. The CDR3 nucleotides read TGTGCCAGCAAACTAAGGATATTGGGAATTTCACCCCTCCACTTT.

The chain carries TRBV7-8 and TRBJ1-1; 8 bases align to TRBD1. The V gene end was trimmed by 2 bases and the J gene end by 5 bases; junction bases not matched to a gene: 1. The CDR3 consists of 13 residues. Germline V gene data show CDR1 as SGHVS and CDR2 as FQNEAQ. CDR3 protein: CASSLQGATEAFF. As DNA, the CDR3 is TGTGCCAGCAGCTTACAGGGGGCTACTGAAGCTTTCTTT.

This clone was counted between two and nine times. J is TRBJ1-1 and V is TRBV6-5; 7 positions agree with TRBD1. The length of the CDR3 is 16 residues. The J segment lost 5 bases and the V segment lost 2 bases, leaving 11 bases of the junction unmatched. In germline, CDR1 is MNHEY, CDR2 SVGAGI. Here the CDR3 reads CASSYRQGARWTEAFF. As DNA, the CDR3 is TGTGCCAGCAGTTACCGACAGGGAGCCCGATGGACTGAAGCTTTCTTT.

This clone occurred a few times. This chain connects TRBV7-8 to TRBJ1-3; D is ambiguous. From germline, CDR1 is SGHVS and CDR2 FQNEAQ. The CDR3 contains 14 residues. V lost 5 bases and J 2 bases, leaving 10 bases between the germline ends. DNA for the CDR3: TGTGCCAGCAGCCGCTGGGGAACTGGAAACACCATATATTTT. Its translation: CASSRWGTGNTIYF.

The CDR3 DNA is TGTGCCAGCAGGACAGGGAACTATGGCTACACCTTC. Amino acids: CASRTGNYGYTF. The chain has TRBV6-6 and TRBJ1-2, with TRBD1 identical over 7 bases. The CDR3 loop spans 12 amino acids. Germline V gene data show CDR1 as MNHNY and CDR2 as SVGAGI (reference sequence). The junction had 0 bases not matched to a gene; V was cut back by 6 bases and J by 2 bases.

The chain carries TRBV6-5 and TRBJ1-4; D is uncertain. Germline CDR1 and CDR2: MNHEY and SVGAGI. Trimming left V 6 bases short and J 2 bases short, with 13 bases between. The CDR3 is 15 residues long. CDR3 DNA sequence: TGTGCCAGCAGAAGCCGTATCCGGACTAATGAAAAACTGTTTTTT. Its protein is CASRSRIRTNEKLFF.

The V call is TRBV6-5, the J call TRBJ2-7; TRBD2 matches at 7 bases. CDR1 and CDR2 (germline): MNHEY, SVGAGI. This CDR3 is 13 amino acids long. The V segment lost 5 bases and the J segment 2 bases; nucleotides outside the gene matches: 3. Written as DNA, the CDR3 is TGTGCCAGCAGTGGGGGGGTCACCTACGAGCAGTACTTC. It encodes CASSGGVTYEQYF.

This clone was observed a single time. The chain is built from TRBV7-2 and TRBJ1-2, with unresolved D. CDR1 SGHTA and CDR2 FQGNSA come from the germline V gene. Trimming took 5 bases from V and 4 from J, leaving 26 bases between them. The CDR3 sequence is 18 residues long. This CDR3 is CASSPFPTPNALGYGYTF. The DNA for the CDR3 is TGTGCCAGCAGCCCATTTCCGACTCCCAATGCCTTAGGCTATGGCTACACCTTC.

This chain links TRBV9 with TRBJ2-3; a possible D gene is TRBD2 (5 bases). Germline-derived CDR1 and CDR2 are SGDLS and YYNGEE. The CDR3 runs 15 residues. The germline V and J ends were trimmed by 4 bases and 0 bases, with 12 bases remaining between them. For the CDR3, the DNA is TGTGCCAGCAGCCCCAGCAGGACTAGCACAGATACGCAGTATTTT. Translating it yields CASSPSRTSTDTQYF.

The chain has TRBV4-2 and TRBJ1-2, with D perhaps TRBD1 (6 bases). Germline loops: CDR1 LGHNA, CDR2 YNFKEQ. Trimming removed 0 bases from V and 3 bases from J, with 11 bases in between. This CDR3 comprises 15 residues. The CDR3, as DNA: TGTGCCAGCAGCCAAGATCGGGGGGCGGACTATGGCTACACCTTC. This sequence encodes CASSQDRGADYGYTF.

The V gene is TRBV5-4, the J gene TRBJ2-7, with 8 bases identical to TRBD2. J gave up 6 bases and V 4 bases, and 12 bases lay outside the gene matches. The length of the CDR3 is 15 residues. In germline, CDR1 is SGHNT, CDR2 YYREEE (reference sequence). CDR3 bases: TGTGCCAGCAGCAACGACCTCGGACGGGGGGGCGAGCAGTACTTC. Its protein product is CASSNDLGRGGEQYF.

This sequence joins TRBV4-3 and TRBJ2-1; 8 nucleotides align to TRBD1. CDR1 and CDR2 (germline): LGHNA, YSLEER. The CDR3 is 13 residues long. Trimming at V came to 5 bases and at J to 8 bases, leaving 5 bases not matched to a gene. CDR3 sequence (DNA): TGCGCCAGCAGCTCGGACAGGGCGGATGAGCAGTTCTTC. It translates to CASSSDRADEQFF.

The CDR3 DNA reads TGTGCCAGCTCAGACGCCTACGAGCAGTACTTC. Translated: CASSDAYEQYF. The chain carries TRBV18 and TRBJ2-7; D remains ambiguous. The CDR3 is 11 residues long. Deletions cut 5 bases from V and 2 bases from J, with 4 bases between. CDR1 is KGHSH and CDR2 is LQKENI in the germline V gene. The variable domain in full, completed from reference TRBV18 and TRBJ2-7, reads NAGVMQNPRHLVRRRGQEARLRCSPMKGHSHVYWYRQLPEEGLKFMVYLQKENIIDESGMPKERFSAEFPKEGPSILRIQQVVRGDSAAYFCASSDAYEQYFGPGTRLTVT.

Written as DNA, the CDR3 is TGTGCCAGCAGCCCGGGACAGGGGATCCTTTATGGCTACACCTTC. Its translation is CASSPGQGILYGYTF. The chain recombines TRBV6-5 with TRBJ1-2; 10 bases line up with TRBD1. The CDR3 runs to 15 residues. V was pared by 6 bases and J by 5 bases, with 9 bases of the junction left unmatched. Germline CDR1 is MNHEY and CDR2 is SVGAGI.

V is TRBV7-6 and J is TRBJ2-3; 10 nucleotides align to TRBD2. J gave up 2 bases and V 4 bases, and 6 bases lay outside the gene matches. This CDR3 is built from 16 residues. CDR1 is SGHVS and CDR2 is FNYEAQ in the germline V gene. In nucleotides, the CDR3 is TGTGCCAGCAGCTCCACTAGCGGGGAAACCACAGATACGCAGTATTTT. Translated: CASSSTSGETTDTQYF.

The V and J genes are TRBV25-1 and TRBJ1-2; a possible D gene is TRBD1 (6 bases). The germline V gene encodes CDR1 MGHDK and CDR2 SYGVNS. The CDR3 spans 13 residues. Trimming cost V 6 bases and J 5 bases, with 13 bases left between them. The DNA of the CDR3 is TGTGCCAGCAGGGAACAGGGAGCATATGGCTACACCTTC. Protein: CASREQGAYGYTF.

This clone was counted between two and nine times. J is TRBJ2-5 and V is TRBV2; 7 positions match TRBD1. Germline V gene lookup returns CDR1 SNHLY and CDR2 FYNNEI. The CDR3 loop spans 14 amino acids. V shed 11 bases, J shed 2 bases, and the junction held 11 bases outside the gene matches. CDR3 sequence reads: CALTSRDRQETQYF. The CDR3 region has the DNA TGTGCCTTAACCTCCCGGGACAGACAAGAGACCCAGTACTTC.

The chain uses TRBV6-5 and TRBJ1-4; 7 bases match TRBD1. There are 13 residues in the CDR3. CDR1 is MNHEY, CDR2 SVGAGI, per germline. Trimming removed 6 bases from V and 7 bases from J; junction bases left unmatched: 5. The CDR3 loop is CASSRGWVEKLFF. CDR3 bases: TGTGCCAGCAGCAGGGGGTGGGTTGAAAAACTGTTTTTT.